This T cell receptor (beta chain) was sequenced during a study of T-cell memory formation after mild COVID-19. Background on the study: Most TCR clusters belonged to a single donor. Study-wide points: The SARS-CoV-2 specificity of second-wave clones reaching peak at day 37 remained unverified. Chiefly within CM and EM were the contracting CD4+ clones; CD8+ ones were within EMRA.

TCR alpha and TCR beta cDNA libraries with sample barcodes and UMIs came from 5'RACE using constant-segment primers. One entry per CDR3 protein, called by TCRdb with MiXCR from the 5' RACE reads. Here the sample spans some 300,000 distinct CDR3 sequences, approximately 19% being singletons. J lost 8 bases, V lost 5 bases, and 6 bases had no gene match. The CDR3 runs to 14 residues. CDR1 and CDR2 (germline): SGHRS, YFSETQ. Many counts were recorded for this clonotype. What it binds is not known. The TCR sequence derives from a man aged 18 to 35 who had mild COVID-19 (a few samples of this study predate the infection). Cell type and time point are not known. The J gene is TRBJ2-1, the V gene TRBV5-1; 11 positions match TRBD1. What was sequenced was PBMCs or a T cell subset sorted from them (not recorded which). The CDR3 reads CASRRGQGADEQFF. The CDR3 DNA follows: TGCGCCAGCAGAAGAGGACAGGGGGCGGATGAGCAGTTCTTC.